This TCR beta chain derives from a study of Ad26.COV2.S vaccination and SARS-CoV-2 variants. Study in general: Donor joined the COV1001 Ad26.COV2.S trial arm. Overall study results and limits: Spike-specific TCR breadth was greater in vaccine than placebo recipients.

Deletions cut 3 bases from V and 2 bases from J, with 8 bases between. This CDR3 contains 13 residues. Looked up from germline, CDR1 is MNHEY and CDR2 is SMNVEV (reference sequence). Treatment meaning: around 19 received Ad26.COV2.S at low or high dose, single or two shots; about five received placebo; per-sample allocation not given. It was on day 63 after the first vaccine or placebo injection that samples were taken. It was an adult aged 18-55 years in Boston who was the donor. The vaccine delivered Wuhan-strain SARS-CoV-2 spike through an Ad26 vector. The data were produced by immunoSEQ multiplex PCR, yet TCRdb's version contains in-frame clones alone and is incomplete. The data contain some 480,000 clones, approximately 88% of them singletons. In regard to this clone: The antigen is not known. This sample includes further DNA sequences coding for the same CDR3.

This sequence originates from a person aged 18 to 59 who received the Ad26.COV2.S COVID-19 vaccine or a placebo. The chain employs TRBV27 and TRBJ2-7; D uncertain. The material sequenced was peripheral blood, taken in a trial of Ad26.COV2.S vaccine versus placebo. The CDR3 nucleotides read TGTGCCAGCAGTTTTGGCTCGGCCTACGAGCAGTACTTC. Amino acid sequence: CASSFGSAYEQYF.